The 20 T cell receptor beta chains reported below all come from one sample, sequenced in a study of blood T cell repertoires in COVID-19 (TCRdb year 2020). The protocol used for the library was the immunoSEQ multiplex PCR assay. Held by TCRdb, this immuneACCESS table contains in-frame sequences only and omits some clones. Under half of the omission traces to an unresolved V gene where checked; the cause of the rest is unknown. Present in this sample are a few hundred thousand clones, 70% to 90% of which were seen just once. Around 2.5% of the sample is in the top ten clones. The sample comprised PBMCs or T cells enriched from blood (not recorded which). The receptors here all came from a woman between 40 and 55 years old with acute COVID-19.

The chain employs TRBV4-2 and TRBJ1-2, with D possibly matching TRBD1 (5 bases). Between the trimmed V and J ends, which lost 1 base and 2 bases, there was a span of 11 bases. CDR1 is LGHNA, CDR2 YNFKEQ, per germline. The CDR3 totals 15 residues. CDR3 sequence reads: CASSQAGQGNYGYTF. In nucleotides, the CDR3 is TGTGCCAGCAGCCAAGCCGGGCAGGGAAACTATGGCTACACCTTC.

The genes are TRBV3-1 (or the pseudogene TRBV3-2) and TRBJ2-3; tentative D call: TRBD2 (6 bases). CDR3 size: 13 residues. V lost 0 bases to trimming and J lost 13 bases, with 14 bases between them. Germline CDR1 LGHDT, CDR2 YNNKEL (reference sequence). CDR3 bases: TGTGCCAGCAGCCAAGATACCGGGACTCGCGAGTATTTT. This gives the protein CASSQDTGTREYF.

The gene calls are TRBV5-1 and TRBJ1-1; 12 bases are shared with TRBD1. The length of the CDR3 is 15 residues. The V gene's germline CDR1 is SGHRS and CDR2 YFSETQ. V dropped 0 bases and J dropped 7; count of bases not matched to a gene: 4. The CDR3 reads CASSLEGQGAFEAFF. The DNA of the CDR3 is TGCGCCAGCAGCTTGGAGGGACAGGGGGCTTTTGAAGCTTTCTTT. The whole variable domain, filled in from reference TRBV5-1 and TRBJ1-1, reads KAGVTQTPRYLIKTRGQQVTLSCSPISGHRSVSWYQQTPGQGLQFLFEYFSETQRNKGNFPGRFSGRQFSNSRSEMNVSTLELGDSALYLCASSLEGQGAFEAFFGQGTRLTVV.

V and J are TRBV19 and TRBJ2-4, with 10 bases that match TRBD1. The CDR3 spans 15 residues. V lost 4 bases and J lost 6; bases outside the gene matches: 6. Germline CDR1 reads LNHDA; CDR2 reads SQIVND (reference sequence). This CDR3 reads CASSTRRDRGNIQYF. CDR3 nucleotides: TGTGCCAGTAGTACTCGACGGGACAGGGGAAACATTCAGTACTTC.

V and J are TRBV30 and TRBJ1-6, with 8 nucleotides matching TRBD1. Trimming took 4 bases from V and 4 from J; bases not matched to a gene: 6. The CDR3 totals 15 residues. The germline V gene encodes CDR1 GTSNPN and CDR2 SVGIG (reference sequence). The CDR3 is CAWTTTGAYNSPLHF. For the CDR3, the DNA is TGTGCCTGGACCACGACAGGGGCTTATAATTCACCCCTCCACTTT.

As to this clone: One junction end does not reproduce the germline sequence, and a read error may be involved. The chain carries TRBV7-7 and TRBJ2-2, with D maybe TRBD2 (5 bases). The V gene's germline CDR1 is SSHAT and CDR2 FNYEAQ (reference sequence). CDR3 length equals 15 residues. The CDR3 DNA is TGTGCTAGCAGCTTAGAAGCTGCACGGGACGGGGAGCTGTTTTTT. It encodes CASSLEAARDGELFF.

This clone was observed a few times. The genes are TRBV4-3 and TRBJ2-2; 11 bases map to TRBD1. J was trimmed by 6 bases and V by 5 bases; bases with no gene match: 5. The germline V gene has CDR1 LGHNA and CDR2 YSLEER. This CDR3 region has 15 residues. The CDR3 loop reads CASSYRTGGSGELFF. The CDR3 nucleotides are TGCGCCAGCAGCTATAGGACAGGGGGCTCCGGGGAGCTGTTTTTT.

The chain recombines TRBV4-3 with TRBJ2-3; 9 bases match TRBD1. This CDR3 has 16 residues. Trimming cost V 0 bases and J 6 bases; bases outside gene matches: 7. Germline V gene lookup returns CDR1 LGHNA and CDR2 YSLEER. The CDR3 DNA is TGCGCCAGCAGCCAAGAACCCGGGACAGGGAGGGATACGCAGTATTTT. The encoded protein is CASSQEPGTGRDTQYF.

The chain combines TRBV12-3 or TRBV12-4 with TRBJ2-1, with D hard to call. Trimming took 6 bases from V and 6 from J, leaving 6 bases between them. This CDR3 is 11 amino acids long. The CDR3 region is CASSLLNEQFF. The DNA for the CDR3 is TGTGCCAGCAGCCTCCTCAATGAGCAGTTCTTC.

The V and J genes are TRBV5-1 and TRBJ1-4; D gene ambiguous. Looked up from germline, CDR1 is SGHRS and CDR2 is YFSETQ. Trimming took off 0 bases at V and 4 bases at J, with 7 bases between the two ends. The CDR3 contains 14 residues. In nucleotides, the CDR3 is TGCGCCAGCAGCTTGGGGAGCCTTAATGAAAAACTGTTTTTT. Translating gives CASSLGSLNEKLFF.

This clone occurred many times. The identical CDR3 is also encoded by other nucleotide sequences in the sample. The CDR3 DNA reads TGTGCCAGCAGTGAAGCAGGGGGGGGAGTACAAGAGACCCAGTACTTC. As protein: CASSEAGGGVQETQYF. The chain links TRBV6-1 to TRBJ2-5; tentative D call: TRBD2 (7 bases). CDR1 MNHNS and CDR2 SASEGT come from the germline V gene. Trimming removed 0 bases from V and 2 bases from J, with 13 bases in between. The CDR3 extends over 16 amino acids.

The gene calls are TRBV7-9 and TRBJ2-7; 7 positions match TRBD1. CDR1 is SEHNR, CDR2 FQNEAQ, per germline (reference sequence). CDR3 length: 12 amino acids. Trimming took 3 bases from V and 6 from J; bases not matched to a gene: 2. The CDR3 nucleotides read TGTGCCAGCAGCTTGGGACAGAGCGAGCAGTACGTC. Translating gives CASSLGQSEQYV.

This chain joins TRBV19 and TRBJ2-7, with 10 bases aligning to TRBD1. V lost 7 bases and J lost 2; bases outside the gene matches: 14. Germline lookup yields CDR1 LNHDA and CDR2 SQIVND (reference sequence). The CDR3 is made up of 17 amino acids. Here the CDR3 reads CASKPLTGGGRAYEQYV. The CDR3 DNA follows: TGTGCCAGTAAGCCCCTGACAGGGGGCGGGAGAGCCTACGAGCAGTACGTC.

The chain uses TRBV3-1 (or the pseudogene TRBV3-2) and TRBJ2-4, with no clear D. Per the germline V gene, CDR1 is LGHDT and CDR2 is YNNKEL (reference sequence). The CDR3 is 15 amino acids. The V end lost 0 bases, the J end lost 0 bases, and 6 bases lay between the germline ends. CDR3 DNA sequence: TGTGCCAGCAGCCAAGACTCCCGAGCCAAAAACATTCAGTACTTC. Protein product: CASSQDSRAKNIQYF.

V and J are TRBV27 and TRBJ1-4; unclear D gene. Germline V gene data show CDR1 as MNHEY and CDR2 as SMNVEV (reference sequence). The CDR3 length is 14 residues. V was trimmed by 8 bases and J by 2 bases, leaving 12 bases between them. The CDR3 coding sequence is TGTGCCAGCGGAGGAATGCTTACTAATGAAAAACTGTTTTTT. Translated: CASGGMLTNEKLFF.

This clone was picked up one time. The CDR3 here is CSVGGPGRGYTF. CDR3 DNA: TGCAGCGTTGGGGGGCCAGGACGTGGCTACACCTTC. The chain carries TRBV29-1 and TRBJ1-2; a possible D gene is TRBD1 (6 bases). There are 12 residues in the CDR3. V lost 4 bases, J lost 7 bases, and 13 bases lay in between. Looked up from germline, CDR1 is SQVTM and CDR2 is ANQGSEA.

The J gene is TRBJ1-5, the V gene TRBV12-5, with TRBD1 as a possible D gene (5 bases). The germline CDR1 and CDR2 sequences are LGHNT and FRNRAP. The CDR3 sequence is 17 residues long. Trimming shortened V by 7 bases and J by 1 base, and 20 bases separated the two germline ends. Here the CDR3 reads CASAHNPDTGSNQPQHF. Here the CDR3 DNA reads TGTGCTAGTGCCCACAACCCGGACACCGGGAGCAATCAGCCCCAGCATTTT.

The V and J genes are TRBV27 and TRBJ2-1; 12 bases are shared with TRBD2. Looked up from germline, CDR1 is MNHEY and CDR2 is SMNVEV (reference sequence). CDR3 size: 15 residues. The J segment lost 2 bases and the V segment lost 6 bases, leaving 2 bases of the junction unmatched. CDR3: CASSTSGRTYNEQFF. Written as DNA, the CDR3 is TGTGCCAGCAGCACTAGCGGGAGGACCTACAATGAGCAGTTCTTC.

In this sample, this clone turned up a few times. The chain uses TRBV7-2 and TRBJ2-1; 8 bases are shared with TRBD2. The CDR3 is 16 residues long. Germline V lookup: CDR1 SGHTA, CDR2 FQGNSA. J gave up 6 bases and V 1 base, and 8 bases lay outside the gene matches. This chain's CDR3 is CASSLGGGTRANEQFF. DNA for the CDR3: TGTGCCAGCAGCTTAGGAGGTGGGACTAGGGCCAATGAGCAGTTCTTC.

V and J are TRBV6-5 and TRBJ1-6; the match to TRBD1 covers 8 bases. Per germline, CDR1 MNHEY and CDR2 SVGAGI. This CDR3 has 14 amino acids. V was pared by 6 bases and J by 3 bases, with 1 base of the junction left unmatched. CDR3 protein: CASSGQGYNSPLHF. The CDR3 DNA reads as TGTGCCAGCAGCGGACAGGGCTATAATTCACCCCTCCACTTT.